This T cell receptor (beta chain) is drawn from a study of CD8 T cells in ankylosing spondylitis. Study-level results: Some of the motif variants had earlier been found in reactive arthritis patients' fluid and blood. Disease-linked clones reportedly showed significant enrichment in matched ankylosing spondylitis synovial fluid. Ankylosing spondylitis blood appeared to carry a characteristic TCR beta motif of roughly eight highly homologous variants.

Quantitative barcoded 5'-RACE was used to prepare TCR beta libraries. TCRdb re-called the 5' RACE reads through MiXCR, storing one row per CDR3 protein. The sample lists 350,000 or so distinct CDR3 sequences, under 14% occurring once. This clonotype has ten or more counts. Its cognate antigen is unknown. Trimming removed 4 bases from V and 7 bases from J; junction bases left unmatched: 4. The CDR3 sequence is 15 residues long. Germline assignment: CDR1 WSHSY and CDR2 SAAADI. The sequenced sample consisted of blood, either unsorted or a sorted T cell fraction (not recorded which). This clonotype originated in a female donor with ankylosing spondylitis or in good health (not recorded which). The J gene is TRBJ2-1, the V gene TRBV10-2; 13 nucleotides line up with TRBD2. This CDR3 reads CASSGTSGGVNEQFF. CDR3 nucleotides: TGCGCCAGCAGTGGTACTAGCGGGGGGGTTAATGAGCAGTTCTTC.